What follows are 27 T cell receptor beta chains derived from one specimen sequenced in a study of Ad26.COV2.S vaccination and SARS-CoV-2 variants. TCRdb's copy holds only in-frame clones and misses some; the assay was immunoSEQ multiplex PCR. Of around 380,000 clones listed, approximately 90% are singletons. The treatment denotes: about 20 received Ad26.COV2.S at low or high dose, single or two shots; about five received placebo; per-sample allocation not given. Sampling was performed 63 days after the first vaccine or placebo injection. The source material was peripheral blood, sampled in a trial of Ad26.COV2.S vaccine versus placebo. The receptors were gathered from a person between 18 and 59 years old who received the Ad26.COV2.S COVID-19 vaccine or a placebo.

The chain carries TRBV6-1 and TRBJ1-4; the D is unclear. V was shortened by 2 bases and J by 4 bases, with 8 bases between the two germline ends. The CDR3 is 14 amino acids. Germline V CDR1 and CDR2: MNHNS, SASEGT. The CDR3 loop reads CASSELKGNEKLFF. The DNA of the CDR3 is TGTGCCAGCAGTGAATTGAAGGGTAATGAAAAACTGTTTTTT.

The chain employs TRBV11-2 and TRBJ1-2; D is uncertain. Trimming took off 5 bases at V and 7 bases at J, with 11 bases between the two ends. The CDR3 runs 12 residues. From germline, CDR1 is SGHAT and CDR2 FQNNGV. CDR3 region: CASSLRSSGYTF. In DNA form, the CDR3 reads TGTGCCAGCAGCCTCCGGTCTTCTGGCTACACCTTC. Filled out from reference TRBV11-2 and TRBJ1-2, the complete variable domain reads EAGVAQSPRYKIIEKRQSVAFWCNPISGHATLYWYQQILGQGPKLLIQFQNNGVVDDSQLPKDRFSAERLKGVDSTLKIQPAKLEDSAVYLCASSLRSSGYTFGSGTRLTVV.

The chain's CDR3 is CASSLSPSPVGYTF. CDR3 DNA sequence: TGTGCCAGCAGCTTATCCCCCAGCCCTGTTGGCTACACCTTC. The gene calls are TRBV11-2 and TRBJ1-2; D unclear. Germline-derived CDR1 and CDR2 are SGHAT and FQNNGV. This CDR3 is built from 14 residues. Trimming removed 2 bases from V and 7 bases from J, with 14 bases in between.

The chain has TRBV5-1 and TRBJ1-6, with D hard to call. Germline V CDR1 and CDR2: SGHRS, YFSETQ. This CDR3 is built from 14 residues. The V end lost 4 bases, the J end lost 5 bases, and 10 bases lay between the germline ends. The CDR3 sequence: CASSQGRDNSPLHF. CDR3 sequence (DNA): TGCGCCAGCAGCCAAGGACGGGATAATTCACCCCTCCACTTT. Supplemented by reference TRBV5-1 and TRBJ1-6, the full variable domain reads KAGVTQTPRYLIKTRGQQVTLSCSPISGHRSVSWYQQTPGQGLQFLFEYFSETQRNKGNFPGRFSGRQFSNSRSEMNVSTLELGDSALYLCASSQGRDNSPLHFGNGTRLTVT.

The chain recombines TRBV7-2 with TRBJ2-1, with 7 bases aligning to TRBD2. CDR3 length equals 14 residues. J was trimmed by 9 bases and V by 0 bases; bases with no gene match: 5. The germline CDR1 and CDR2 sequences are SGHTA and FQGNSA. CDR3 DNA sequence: TGTGCCAGCAGCTTAGCCCCTTGGGGGGGTGAGCAGTTCTTC. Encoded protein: CASSLAPWGGEQFF.

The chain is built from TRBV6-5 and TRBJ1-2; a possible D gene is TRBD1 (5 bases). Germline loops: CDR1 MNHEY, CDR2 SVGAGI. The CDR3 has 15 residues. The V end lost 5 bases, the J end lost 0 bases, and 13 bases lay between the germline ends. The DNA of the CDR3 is TGTGCCAGCAGTCCGGTCGGGGGGACTAACTATGGCTACACCTTC. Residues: CASSPVGGTNYGYTF.

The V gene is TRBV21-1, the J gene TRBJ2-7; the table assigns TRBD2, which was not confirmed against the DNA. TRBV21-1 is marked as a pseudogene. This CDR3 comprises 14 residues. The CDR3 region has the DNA TGTGCCAGGGAATCTGGGAGTAGCTCCTACGAGCAGTACTTC. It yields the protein CARESGSSSYEQYF.

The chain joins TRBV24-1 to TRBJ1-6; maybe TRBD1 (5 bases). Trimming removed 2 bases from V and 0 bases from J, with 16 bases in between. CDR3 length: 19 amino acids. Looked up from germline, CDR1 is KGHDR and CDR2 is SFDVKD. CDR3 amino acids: CATSDSPETATSYNSPLHF. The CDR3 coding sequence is TGTGCCACCAGTGATTCCCCCGAGACAGCAACCTCCTATAATTCACCCCTCCACTTT.

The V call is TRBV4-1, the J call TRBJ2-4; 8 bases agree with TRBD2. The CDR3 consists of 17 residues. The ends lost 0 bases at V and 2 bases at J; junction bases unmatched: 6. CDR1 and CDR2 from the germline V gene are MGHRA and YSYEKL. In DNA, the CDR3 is TGCGCCAGCAGCCAAGAGGGACTAGGAGGGCCCAAAAACATTCAGTACTTC. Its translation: CASSQEGLGGPKNIQYF.

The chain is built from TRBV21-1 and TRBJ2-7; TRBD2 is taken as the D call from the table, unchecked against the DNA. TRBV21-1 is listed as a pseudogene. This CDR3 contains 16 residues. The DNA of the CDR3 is TGTGCCAGCAGCAAAGCCCCCCTAGCGGGGTACTACGAGCAGTACTTC. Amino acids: CASSKAPLAGYYEQYF.

In DNA form, the CDR3 reads TGTGCCAGCAGCCCCCTAGCGGGGGGGTGGAGCACCGGGGAGCTGTTTTTT. Amino acids: CASSPLAGGWSTGELFF. The genes are TRBV5-4 and TRBJ2-2, with 12 bases matching TRBD2. V lost 4 bases, J lost 4 bases, and 8 bases stayed unmatched. The CDR3 is 17 residues long. Germline CDR1 SGHNT, CDR2 YYREEE (reference sequence).

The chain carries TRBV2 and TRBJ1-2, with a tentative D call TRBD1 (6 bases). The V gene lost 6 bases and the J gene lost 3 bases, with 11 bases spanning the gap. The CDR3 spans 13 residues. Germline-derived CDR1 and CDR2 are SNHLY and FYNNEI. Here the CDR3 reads CASRYRVDYGYTF. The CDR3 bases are TGTGCCAGCAGATACAGGGTTGACTATGGCTACACCTTC.

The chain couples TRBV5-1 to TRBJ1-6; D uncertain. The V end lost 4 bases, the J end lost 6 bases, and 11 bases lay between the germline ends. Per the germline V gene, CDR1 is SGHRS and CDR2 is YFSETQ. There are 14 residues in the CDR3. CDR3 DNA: TGCGCCAGCAGCCCCGTGGGTAGTAATTCACCCCTCCACTTT. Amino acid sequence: CASSPVGSNSPLHF.

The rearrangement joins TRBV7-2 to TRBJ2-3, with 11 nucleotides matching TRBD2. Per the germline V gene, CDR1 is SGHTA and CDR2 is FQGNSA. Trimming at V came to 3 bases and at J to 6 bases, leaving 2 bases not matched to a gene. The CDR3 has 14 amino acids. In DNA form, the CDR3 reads TGTGCCAGCAGCTTTAGCGGGGGGGTGGATACGCAGTATTTT. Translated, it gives CASSFSGGVDTQYF.

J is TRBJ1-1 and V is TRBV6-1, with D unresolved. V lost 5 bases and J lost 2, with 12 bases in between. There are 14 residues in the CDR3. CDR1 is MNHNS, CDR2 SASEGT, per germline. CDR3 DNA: TGTGCCAGCAGTTCGGGCAGGCTAAACACTGAAGCTTTCTTT. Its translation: CASSSGRLNTEAFF.

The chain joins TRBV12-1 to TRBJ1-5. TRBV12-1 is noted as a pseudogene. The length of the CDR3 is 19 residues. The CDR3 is CASSFVQEVGMLLFQPQHF. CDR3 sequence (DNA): TGTGCCAGCAGCTTTGTTCAGGAGGTAGGGATGCTTCTCTTCCAGCCCCAGCATTTT.

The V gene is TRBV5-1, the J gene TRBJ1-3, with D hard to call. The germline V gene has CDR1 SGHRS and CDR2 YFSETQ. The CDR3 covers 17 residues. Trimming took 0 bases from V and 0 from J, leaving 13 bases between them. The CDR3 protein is CASSLGPSASSGNTIYF. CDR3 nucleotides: TGCGCCAGCAGCTTGGGACCCAGCGCGAGCTCTGGAAACACCATATATTTT. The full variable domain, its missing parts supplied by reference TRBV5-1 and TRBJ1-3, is KAGVTQTPRYLIKTRGQQVTLSCSPISGHRSVSWYQQTPGQGLQFLFEYFSETQRNKGNFPGRFSGRQFSNSRSEMNVSTLELGDSALYLCASSLGPSASSGNTIYFGEGSWLTVV.

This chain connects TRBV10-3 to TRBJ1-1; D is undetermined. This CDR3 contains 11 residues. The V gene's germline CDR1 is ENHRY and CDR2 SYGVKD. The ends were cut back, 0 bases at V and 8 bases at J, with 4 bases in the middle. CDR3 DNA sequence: TGTGCCATCAGTGAGTCGTACGAAGCTTTCTTT. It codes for CAISESYEAFF.

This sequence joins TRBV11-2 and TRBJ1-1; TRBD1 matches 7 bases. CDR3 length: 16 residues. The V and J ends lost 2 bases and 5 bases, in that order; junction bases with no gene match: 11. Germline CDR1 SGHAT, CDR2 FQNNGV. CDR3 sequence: CASSLWAEGAGTEAFF. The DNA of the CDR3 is TGTGCCAGCAGCTTATGGGCCGAGGGGGCTGGGACTGAAGCTTTCTTT.

The DNA of the CDR3 is TGTGCCAGCAGCCAAGGAGATACAGGGCTAGTGAACACTGAAGCTTTCTTT. Its protein is CASSQGDTGLVNTEAFF. The chain carries TRBV3-1 (or the pseudogene TRBV3-2) and TRBJ1-1; possibly TRBD1 for D (6 bases). Germline values: CDR1 LGHDT, CDR2 YNNKEL (reference sequence). The CDR3 sequence is 17 residues long. V was pared by 1 base and J by 0 bases, with 15 bases between.

The CDR3 protein is CASSYSSGLRSPLHF. The DNA for the CDR3 is TGTGCCAGCAGTTACTCTTCGGGTTTACGCTCACCCCTCCACTTT. The chain is built from TRBV6-5 and TRBJ1-6, with no clear D. The CDR3 loop spans 15 amino acids. V lost 0 bases to trimming and J lost 10 bases, with 13 bases between them. The germline CDR1 and CDR2 sequences are MNHEY and SVGAGI.

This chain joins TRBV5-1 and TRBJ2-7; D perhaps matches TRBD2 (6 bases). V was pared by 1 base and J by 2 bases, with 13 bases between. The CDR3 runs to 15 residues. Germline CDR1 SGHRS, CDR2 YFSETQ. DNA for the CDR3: TGCGCCAGCAGCTTGTCAATGGAGGGAACCTACGAGCAGTACTTC. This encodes CASSLSMEGTYEQYF.

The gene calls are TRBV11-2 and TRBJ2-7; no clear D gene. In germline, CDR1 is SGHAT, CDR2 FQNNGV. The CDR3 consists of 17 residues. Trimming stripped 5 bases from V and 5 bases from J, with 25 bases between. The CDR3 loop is CASSIPQGLERNNEQYF. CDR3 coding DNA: TGTGCCAGCAGCATACCACAAGGGCTAGAACGTAATAACGAGCAGTACTTC.

DNA of the CDR3: TGTGCCAGCAGCCGACCTGACAGGGACTATGGCTACACCTTC. Its translation: CASSRPDRDYGYTF. The J gene is TRBJ1-2, the V gene TRBV7-9; TRBD1 matches 7 bases. The CDR3 is made up of 14 amino acids. The V and J ends lost 5 bases and 3 bases, in that order; junction bases with no gene match: 6. CDR1 is SEHNR and CDR2 is FQNEAQ in the germline V gene (reference sequence).

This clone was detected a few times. CDR3 region: CASSLTLAGGINTGELFF. CDR3 sequence (DNA): TGTGCCAGCAGCTTAACACTAGCGGGGGGCATCAACACCGGGGAGCTGTTTTTT. The chain combines TRBV7-8 with TRBJ2-2, with 12 bases matching TRBD2. V lost 2 bases to trimming and J lost 2 bases; unmatched junction nucleotides: 6. The germline V gene has CDR1 SGHVS and CDR2 FQNEAQ. This CDR3 is built from 18 residues.

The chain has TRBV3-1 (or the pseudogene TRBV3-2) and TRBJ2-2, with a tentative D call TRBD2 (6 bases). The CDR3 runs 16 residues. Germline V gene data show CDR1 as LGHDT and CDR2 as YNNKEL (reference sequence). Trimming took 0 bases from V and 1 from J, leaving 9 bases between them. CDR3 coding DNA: TGTGCCAGCAGCCAAGATTGGGGGGAGAACACCGGGGAGCTGTTTTTT. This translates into CASSQDWGENTGELFF.

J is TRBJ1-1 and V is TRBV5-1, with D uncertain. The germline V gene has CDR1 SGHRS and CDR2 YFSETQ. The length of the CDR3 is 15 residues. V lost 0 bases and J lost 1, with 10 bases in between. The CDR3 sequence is CASSLDVQPNTEAFF. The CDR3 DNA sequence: TGCGCCAGCAGCTTGGACGTACAACCGAACACTGAAGCTTTCTTT.